What follows are 5 T cell receptor beta chains derived from one specimen sequenced in a study of OX40 agonist ivuxolimab in advanced cancers. Sequencing was performed with immunoSEQ multiplex PCR; in TCRdb, only in-frame clones are kept and a portion is missing. The sample records tens of thousands of clones, about 87% being singletons. Specimen: CD4+ or CD8+ T cells sorted from blood, collected in a trial of the OX40 agonist ivuxolimab. These receptors came from an adult with an advanced solid tumor such as melanoma, head and neck, liver or kidney cancer.

The V and J genes are TRBV4-1 and TRBJ1-5; no clear D gene. The germline V and J ends were trimmed by 0 bases and 4 bases, with 7 bases remaining between them. This CDR3 region has 14 residues. Per the germline V gene, CDR1 is MGHRA and CDR2 is YSYEKL. As DNA, the CDR3 is TGCGCCAGCAGCCAAGAATCGGGGAATCAGCCCCAGCATTTT. Its translation is CASSQESGNQPQHF.

This clone appeared a few times. CDR3 residues: CASGRGPGQGGYGYTF. The CDR3 DNA follows: TGTGCTAGTGGCAGAGGTCCGGGACAGGGGGGCTATGGCTACACCTTC. V and J are TRBV12-5 and TRBJ1-2; 11 bases match TRBD1. The CDR3 length is 16 residues. V was clipped by 6 bases and J by 4 bases; unmatched bases: 10. CDR1 and CDR2 (germline): LGHNT, FRNRAP.

J is TRBJ2-7 and V is TRBV19; 8 nucleotides match TRBD2. V trimming: 4 bases; J trimming: 0 bases; junction bases outside the gene matches: 2. Germline V gene data show CDR1 as LNHDA and CDR2 as SQIVND (reference sequence). The CDR3 is 14 amino acids. CDR3 sequence reads: CASSKSGSSYEQYF. CDR3 coding DNA: TGTGCCAGTAGTAAGAGCGGGAGCTCCTACGAGCAGTACTTC.

The genes are TRBV6-1 and TRBJ2-7; D is uncertain. V gave up 2 bases and J gave up 3 bases, with 5 bases separating them. Germline V gene sequence: CDR1 MNHNS, CDR2 SASEGT. The CDR3 runs to 12 residues. The CDR3 region has the DNA TGTGCCAGCAGTGAACAGGTCTACGAGCAGTACGTC. Translation gives CASSEQVYEQYV.

The rearrangement uses TRBV29-1 and TRBJ2-2; D perhaps matches TRBD1 (6 bases). CDR3 size: 14 residues. V was clipped by 3 bases and J by 1 base, with 9 bases between them. The germline V gene encodes CDR1 SQVTM and CDR2 ANQGSEA. CDR3 in amino acids: CSVERTENTGELFF. CDR3 sequence (DNA): TGCAGCGTTGAGAGGACAGAGAACACCGGGGAGCTGTTTTTT.